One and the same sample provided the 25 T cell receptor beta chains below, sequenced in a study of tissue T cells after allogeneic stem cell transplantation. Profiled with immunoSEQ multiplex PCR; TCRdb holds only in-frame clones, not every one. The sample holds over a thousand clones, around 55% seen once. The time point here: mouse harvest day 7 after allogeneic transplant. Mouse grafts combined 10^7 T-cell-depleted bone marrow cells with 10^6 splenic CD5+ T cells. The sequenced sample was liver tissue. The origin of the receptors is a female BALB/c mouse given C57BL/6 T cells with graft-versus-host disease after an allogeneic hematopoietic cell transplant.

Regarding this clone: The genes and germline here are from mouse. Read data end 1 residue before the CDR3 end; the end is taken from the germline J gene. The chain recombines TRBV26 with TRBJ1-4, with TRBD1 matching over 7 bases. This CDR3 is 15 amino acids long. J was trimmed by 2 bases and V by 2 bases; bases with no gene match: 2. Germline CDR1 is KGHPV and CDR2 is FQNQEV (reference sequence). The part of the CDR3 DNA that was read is TGTGCCAGCAGTCTGACAGGGGCCTCCAACGAAAGATTATTT. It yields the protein CASSLTGASNERLF. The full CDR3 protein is CASSLTGASNERLFF.

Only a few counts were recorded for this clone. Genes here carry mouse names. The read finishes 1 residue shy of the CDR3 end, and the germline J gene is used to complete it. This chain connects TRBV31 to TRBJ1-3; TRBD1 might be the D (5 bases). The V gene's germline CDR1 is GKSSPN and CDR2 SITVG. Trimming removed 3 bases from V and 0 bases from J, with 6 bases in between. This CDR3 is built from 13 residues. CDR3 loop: CAWRDNSGNTLYF. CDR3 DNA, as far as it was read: TGTGCCTGGAGGGACAATTCTGGAAATACGCTCTAT.

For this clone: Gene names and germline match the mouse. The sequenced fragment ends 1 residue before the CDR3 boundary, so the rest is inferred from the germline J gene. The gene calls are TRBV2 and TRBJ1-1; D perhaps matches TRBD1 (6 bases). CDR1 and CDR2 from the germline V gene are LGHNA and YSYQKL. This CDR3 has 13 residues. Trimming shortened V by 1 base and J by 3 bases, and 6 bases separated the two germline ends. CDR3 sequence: CASSQGTDTEVFF. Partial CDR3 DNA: TGTGCCAGCAGCCAAGGGACAGACACAGAAGTCTTC.

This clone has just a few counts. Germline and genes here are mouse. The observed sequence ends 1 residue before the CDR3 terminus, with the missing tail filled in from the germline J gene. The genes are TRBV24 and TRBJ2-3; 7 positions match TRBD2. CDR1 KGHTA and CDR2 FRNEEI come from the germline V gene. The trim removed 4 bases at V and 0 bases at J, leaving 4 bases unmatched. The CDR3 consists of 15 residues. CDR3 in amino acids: CASSQTGTSAETLYF. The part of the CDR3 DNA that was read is TGTGCCAGCAGTCAGACTGGGACTAGTGCAGAAACGCTGTAT.

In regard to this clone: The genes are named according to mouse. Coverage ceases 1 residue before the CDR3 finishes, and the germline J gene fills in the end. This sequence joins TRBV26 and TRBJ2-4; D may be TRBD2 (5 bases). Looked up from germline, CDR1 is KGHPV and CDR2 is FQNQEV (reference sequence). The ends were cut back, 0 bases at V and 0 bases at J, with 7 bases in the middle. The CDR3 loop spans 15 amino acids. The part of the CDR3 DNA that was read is TGTGCCAGCAGTCTGTCGGTGGGGAGTCAAAACACCTTGTAC. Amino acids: CASSLSVGSQNTLY. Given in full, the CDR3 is CASSLSVGSQNTLYF. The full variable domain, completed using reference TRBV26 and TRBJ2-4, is NSKVIQTPRYLVKGQGQKAKMRCIPEKGHPVVFWYQQNKNNEFKFLINFQNQEVLQQIDMTEKRFSAECPSNSPCSLEIQSSEAGDSALYLCASSLSVGSQNTLYFGAGTRLSVL.

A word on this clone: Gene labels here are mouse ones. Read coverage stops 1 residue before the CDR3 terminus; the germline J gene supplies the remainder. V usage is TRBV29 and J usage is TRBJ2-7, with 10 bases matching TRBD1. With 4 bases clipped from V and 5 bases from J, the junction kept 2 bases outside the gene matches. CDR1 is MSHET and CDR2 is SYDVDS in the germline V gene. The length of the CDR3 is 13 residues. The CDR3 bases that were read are TGTGCTAGCAGTTCCGGGACAGGGGATGAACAGTAC. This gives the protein CASSSGTGDEQY. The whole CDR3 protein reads CASSSGTGDEQYF.

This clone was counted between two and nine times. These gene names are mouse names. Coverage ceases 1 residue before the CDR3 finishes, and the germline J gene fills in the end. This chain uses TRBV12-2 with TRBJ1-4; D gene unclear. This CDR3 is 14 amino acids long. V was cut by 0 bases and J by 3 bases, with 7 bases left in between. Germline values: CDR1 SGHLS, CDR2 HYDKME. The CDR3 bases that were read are TGTGCCAGCTCTCTCGGGGAGACCAACGAAAGATTATTT. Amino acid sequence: CASSLGETNERLF. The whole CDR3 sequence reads CASSLGETNERLFF.

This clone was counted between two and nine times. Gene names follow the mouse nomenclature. The sequenced CDR3 bases are TGTGCCAGCTCTCTGAGGGGCGACACCGGGCAGCTCTAC. Its translation is CASSLRGDTGQLY. The full CDR3 protein reads CASSLRGDTGQLYF. The chain couples TRBV12-1 to TRBJ2-2; D may match TRBD1 or TRBD2 (5 bases each). The sequence runs out 1 residue before the end of the CDR3; the remainder is reconstructed from the germline J gene. V lost 1 base and J lost 3, with 8 bases in between. Looked up from germline, CDR1 is SGHSN and CDR2 is HYEKVE. The CDR3 has 14 amino acids.

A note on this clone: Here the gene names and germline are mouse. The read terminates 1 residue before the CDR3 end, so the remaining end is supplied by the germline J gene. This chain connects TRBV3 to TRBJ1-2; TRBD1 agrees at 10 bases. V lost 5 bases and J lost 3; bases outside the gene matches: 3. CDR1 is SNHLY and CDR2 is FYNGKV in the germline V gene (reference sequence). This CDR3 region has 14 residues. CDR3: CASSRDRGHSDYTF. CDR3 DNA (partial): TGTGCCAGCAGCAGGGACAGGGGACACTCCGACTACACC.

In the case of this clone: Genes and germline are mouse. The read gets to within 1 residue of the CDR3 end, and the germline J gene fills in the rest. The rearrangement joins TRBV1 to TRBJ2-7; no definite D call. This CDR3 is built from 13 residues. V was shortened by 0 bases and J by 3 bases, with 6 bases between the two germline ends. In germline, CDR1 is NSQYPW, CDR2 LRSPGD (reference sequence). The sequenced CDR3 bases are TGCACCTGCAGTGCAGACAGCTTCTATGAACAGTAC. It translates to CTCSADSFYEQY. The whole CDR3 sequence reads CTCSADSFYEQYF.

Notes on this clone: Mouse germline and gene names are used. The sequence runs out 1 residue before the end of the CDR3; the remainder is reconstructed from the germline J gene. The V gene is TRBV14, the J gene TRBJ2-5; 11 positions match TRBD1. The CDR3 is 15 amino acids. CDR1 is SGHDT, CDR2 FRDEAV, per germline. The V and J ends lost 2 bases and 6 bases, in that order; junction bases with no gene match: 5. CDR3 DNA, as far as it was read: TGTGCCAGCAGTTTAGAGGACAGGGGGCTCGACACCCAGTAC. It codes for CASSLEDRGLDTQY. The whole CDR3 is CASSLEDRGLDTQYF. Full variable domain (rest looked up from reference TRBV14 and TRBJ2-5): EAGVTQSPRYAVLQEGQAVSFWCDPISGHDTLYWYQQPRDQGPQLLVYFRDEAVIDNSQLPSDRFSAVRPKGTNSTLKIQSAKQGDTATYLCASSLEDRGLDTQYFGPGTRLLVL.

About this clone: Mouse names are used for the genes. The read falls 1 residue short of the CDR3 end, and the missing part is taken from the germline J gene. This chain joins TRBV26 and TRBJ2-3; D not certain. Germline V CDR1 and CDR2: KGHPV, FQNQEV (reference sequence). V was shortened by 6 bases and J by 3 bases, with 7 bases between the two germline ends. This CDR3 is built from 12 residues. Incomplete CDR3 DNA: TGTGCCAGCAGCCCAGGAGCAGAAACGCTGTAT. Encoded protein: CASSPGAETLY. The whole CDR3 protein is CASSPGAETLYF.

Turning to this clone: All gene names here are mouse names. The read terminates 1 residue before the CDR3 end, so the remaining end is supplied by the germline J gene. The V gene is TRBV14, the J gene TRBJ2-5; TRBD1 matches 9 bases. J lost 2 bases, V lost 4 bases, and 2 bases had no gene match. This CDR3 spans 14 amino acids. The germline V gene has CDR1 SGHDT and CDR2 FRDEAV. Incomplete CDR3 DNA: TGTGCCAGCAGTACAGGGGGCTTCCAAGACACCCAGTAC. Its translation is CASSTGGFQDTQY. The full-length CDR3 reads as CASSTGGFQDTQYF.

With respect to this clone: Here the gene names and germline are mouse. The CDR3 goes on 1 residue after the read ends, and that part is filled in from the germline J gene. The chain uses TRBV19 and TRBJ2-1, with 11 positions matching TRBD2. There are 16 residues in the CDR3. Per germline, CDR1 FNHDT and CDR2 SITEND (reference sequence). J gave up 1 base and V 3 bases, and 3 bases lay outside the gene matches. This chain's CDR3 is CASSTRTGGNYAEQFF. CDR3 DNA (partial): TGTGCCAGCAGTACCAGGACTGGGGGGAACTATGCTGAGCAGTTC.

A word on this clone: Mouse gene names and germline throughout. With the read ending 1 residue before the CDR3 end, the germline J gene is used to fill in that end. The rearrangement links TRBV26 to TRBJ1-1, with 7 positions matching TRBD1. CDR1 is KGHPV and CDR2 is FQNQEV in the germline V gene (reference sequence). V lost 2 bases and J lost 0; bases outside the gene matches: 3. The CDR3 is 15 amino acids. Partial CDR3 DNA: TGTGCCAGCAGTCTGCCGGGACAGTCAAACACAGAAGTCTTC. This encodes CASSLPGQSNTEVF. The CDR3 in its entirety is CASSLPGQSNTEVFF.

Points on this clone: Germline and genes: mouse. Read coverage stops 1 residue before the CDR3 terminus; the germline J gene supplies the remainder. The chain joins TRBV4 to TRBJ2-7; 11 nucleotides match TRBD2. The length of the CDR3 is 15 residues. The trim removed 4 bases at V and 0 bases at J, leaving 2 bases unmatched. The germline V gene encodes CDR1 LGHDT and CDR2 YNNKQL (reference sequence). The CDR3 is CASSFGLGGSYEQYF. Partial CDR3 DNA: TGTGCCAGCAGCTTTGGACTGGGGGGCTCCTATGAACAGTAC.

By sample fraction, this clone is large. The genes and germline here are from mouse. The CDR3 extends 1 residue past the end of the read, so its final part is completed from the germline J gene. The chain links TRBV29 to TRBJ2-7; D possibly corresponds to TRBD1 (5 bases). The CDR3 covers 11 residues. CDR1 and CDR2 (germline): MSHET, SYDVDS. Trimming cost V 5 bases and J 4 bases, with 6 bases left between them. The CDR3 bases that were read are TGTGCTAGCAGTACAGGATATGAACAGTAC. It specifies CASSTGYEQY. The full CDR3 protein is CASSTGYEQYF.

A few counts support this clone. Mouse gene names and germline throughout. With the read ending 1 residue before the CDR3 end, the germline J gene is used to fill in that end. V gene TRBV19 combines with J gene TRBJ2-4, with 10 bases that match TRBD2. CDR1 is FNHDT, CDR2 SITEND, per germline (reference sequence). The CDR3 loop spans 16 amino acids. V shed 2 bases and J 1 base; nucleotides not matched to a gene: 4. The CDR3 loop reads CASSIWGGEGQNTLYF. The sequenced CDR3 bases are TGTGCCAGCAGTATCTGGGGGGGCGAGGGTCAAAACACCTTGTAC.

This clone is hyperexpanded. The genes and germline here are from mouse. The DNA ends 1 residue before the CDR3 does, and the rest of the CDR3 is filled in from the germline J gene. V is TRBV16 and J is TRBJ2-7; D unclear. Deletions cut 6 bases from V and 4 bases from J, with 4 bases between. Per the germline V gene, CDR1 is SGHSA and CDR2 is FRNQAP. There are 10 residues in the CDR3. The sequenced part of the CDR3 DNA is TGTGCAAGCAGTCCTTATGAACAGTAC. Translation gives CASSPYEQY. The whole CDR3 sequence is CASSPYEQYF.

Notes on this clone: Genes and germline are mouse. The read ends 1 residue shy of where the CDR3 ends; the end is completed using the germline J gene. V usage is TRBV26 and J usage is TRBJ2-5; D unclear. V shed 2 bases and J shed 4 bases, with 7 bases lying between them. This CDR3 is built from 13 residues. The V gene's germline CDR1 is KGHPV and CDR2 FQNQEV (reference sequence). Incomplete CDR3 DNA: TGTGCCAGCAGTCTGCGCGGGGAAGACACCCAGTAC. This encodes CASSLRGEDTQY. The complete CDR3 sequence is CASSLRGEDTQYF.

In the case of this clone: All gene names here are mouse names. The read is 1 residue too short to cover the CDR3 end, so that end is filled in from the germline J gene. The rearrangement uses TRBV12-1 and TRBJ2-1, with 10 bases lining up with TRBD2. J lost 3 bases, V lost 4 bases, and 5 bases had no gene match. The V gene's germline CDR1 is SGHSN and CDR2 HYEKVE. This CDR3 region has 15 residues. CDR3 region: CASSLGLGPYAEQFF. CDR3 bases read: TGTGCCAGCTCCCTGGGACTGGGGCCCTATGCTGAGCAGTTC.

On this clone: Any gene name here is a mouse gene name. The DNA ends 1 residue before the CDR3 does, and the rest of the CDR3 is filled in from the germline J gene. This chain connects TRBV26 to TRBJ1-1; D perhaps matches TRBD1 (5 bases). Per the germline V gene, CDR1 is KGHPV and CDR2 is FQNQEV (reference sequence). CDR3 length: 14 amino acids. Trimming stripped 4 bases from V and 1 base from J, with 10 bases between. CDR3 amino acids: CASSRAGTNTEVFF. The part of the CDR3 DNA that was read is TGTGCCAGCAGTCGTGCAGGGACGAACACAGAAGTCTTC.

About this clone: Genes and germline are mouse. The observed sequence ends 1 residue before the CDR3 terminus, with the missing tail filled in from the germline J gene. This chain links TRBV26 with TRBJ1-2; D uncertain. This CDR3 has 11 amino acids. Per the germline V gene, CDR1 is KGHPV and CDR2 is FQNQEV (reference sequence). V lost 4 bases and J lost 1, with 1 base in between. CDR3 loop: CASSQNSDYTF. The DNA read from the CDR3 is TGTGCCAGCAGTCAAAACTCCGACTACACC.

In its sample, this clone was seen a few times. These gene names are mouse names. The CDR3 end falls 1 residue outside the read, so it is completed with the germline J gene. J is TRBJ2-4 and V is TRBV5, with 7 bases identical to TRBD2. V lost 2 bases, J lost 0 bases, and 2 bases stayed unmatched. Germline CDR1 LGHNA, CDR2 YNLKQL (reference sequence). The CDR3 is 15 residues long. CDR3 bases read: TGTGCCAGCAGCCAAAGGACTGGTAGTCAAAACACCTTGTAC. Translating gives CASSQRTGSQNTLY. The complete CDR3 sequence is CASSQRTGSQNTLYF.

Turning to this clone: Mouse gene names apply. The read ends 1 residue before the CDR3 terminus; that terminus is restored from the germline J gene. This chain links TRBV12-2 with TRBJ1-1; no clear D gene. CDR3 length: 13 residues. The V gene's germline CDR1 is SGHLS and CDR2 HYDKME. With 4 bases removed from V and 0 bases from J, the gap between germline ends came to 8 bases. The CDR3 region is CASSPGQNTEVFF. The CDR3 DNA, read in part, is TGTGCCAGCTCCCCCGGACAGAACACAGAAGTCTTC.